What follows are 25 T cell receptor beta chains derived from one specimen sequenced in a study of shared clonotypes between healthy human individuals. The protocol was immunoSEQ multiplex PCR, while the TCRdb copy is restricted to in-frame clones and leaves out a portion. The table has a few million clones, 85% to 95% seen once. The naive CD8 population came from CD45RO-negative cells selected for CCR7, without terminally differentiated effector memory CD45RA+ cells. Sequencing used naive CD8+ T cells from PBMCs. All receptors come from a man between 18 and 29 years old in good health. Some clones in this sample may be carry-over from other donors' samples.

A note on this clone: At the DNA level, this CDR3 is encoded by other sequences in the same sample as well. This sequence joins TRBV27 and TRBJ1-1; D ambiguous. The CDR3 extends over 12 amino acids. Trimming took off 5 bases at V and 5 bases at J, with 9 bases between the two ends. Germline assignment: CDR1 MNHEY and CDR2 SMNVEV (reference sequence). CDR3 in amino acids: CASSRRGTEAFF. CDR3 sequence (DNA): TGTGCCAGCAGTCGCAGAGGGACTGAAGCTTTCTTT.

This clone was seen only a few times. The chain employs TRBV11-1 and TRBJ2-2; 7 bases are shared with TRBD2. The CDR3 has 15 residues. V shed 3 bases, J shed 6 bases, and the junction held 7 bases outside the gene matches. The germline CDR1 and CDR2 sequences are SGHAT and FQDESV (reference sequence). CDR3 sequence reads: CASSFLREVAGELFF. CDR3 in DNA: TGTGCCAGCAGCTTCCTACGGGAGGTAGCCGGGGAGCTGTTTTTT.

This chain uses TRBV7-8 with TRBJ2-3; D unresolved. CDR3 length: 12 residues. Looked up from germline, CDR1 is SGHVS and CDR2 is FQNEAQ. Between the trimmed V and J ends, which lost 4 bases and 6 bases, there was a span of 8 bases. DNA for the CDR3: TGTGCCAGCAGCTCGGTAGTGGATACGCAGTATTTT. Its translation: CASSSVVDTQYF.

In DNA, the CDR3 is TGTGCCAGTAGTACCCAGACAGGGACAACCTACGAGCAGTACTTC. It is translated as CASSTQTGTTYEQYF. The rearrangement joins TRBV19 to TRBJ2-7; 7 nucleotides line up with TRBD1. The CDR3 runs 15 residues. The V segment lost 4 bases and the J segment 2 bases; nucleotides outside the gene matches: 8. Germline V gene data show CDR1 as LNHDA and CDR2 as SQIVND (reference sequence).

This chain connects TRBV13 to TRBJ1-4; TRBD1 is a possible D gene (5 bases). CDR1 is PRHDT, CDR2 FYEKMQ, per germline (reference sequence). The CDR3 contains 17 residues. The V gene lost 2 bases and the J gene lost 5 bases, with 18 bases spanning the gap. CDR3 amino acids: CASSLNPADSLNEKLFF. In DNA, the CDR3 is TGTGCCAGCAGCTTAAACCCCGCCGACAGCCTAAATGAAAAACTGTTTTTT.

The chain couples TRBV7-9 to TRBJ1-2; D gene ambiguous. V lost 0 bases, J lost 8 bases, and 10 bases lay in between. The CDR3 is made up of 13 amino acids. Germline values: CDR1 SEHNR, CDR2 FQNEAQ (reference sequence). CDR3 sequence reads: CASSLAPTQGYTF. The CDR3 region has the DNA TGTGCCAGCAGCTTAGCGCCCACCCAAGGCTACACCTTC.

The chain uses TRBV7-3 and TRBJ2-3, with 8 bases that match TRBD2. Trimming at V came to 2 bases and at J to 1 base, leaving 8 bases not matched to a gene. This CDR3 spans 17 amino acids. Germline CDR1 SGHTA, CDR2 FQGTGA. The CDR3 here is CASSLYPTSGRTDTQYF. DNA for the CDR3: TGTGCCAGCAGCTTATACCCCACTAGCGGACGCACAGATACGCAGTATTTT. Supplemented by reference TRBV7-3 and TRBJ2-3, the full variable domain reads GAGVSQTPSNKVTEKGKYVELRCDPISGHTALYWYRQSLGQGPEFLIYFQGTGAADDSGLPNDRFFAVRPEGSVSTLKIQRTERGDSAVYLCASSLYPTSGRTDTQYFGPGTRLTVL.

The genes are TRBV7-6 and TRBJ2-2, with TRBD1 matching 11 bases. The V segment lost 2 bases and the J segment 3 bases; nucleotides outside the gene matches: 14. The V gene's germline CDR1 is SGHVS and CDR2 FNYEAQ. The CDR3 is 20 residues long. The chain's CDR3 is CASSLTTSPGQGAYTGELFF. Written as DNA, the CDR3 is TGTGCCAGCAGCTTAACAACCTCACCCGGACAGGGGGCCTACACCGGGGAGCTGTTTTTT.

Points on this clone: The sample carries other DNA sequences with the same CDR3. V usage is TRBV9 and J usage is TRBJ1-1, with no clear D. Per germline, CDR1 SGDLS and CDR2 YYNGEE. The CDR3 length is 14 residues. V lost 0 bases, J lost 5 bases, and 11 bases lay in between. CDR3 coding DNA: TGTGCCAGCAGCGTAGGAGTCAGAGGGACTGAAGCTTTCTTT. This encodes CASSVGVRGTEAFF.

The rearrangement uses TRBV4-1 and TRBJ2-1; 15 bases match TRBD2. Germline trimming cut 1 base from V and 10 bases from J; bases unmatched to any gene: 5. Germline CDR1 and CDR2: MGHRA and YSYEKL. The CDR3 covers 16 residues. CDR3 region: CASSQVTGTSGREQFF. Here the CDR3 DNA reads TGCGCCAGCAGCCAAGTTACCGGGACTAGCGGGAGGGAGCAGTTCTTC.

Here the CDR3 DNA reads TGTGCCAGCAGTGAAGTGGCTTTCGCCACTGAAGCTTTCTTT. This translates into CASSEVAFATEAFF. The V call is TRBV6-4, the J call TRBJ1-1; unclear D gene. Germline CDR1 and CDR2: MRHNA and SNTAGT. Trimming removed 3 bases at V and 4 bases at J, with 12 bases between. This CDR3 has 14 amino acids.

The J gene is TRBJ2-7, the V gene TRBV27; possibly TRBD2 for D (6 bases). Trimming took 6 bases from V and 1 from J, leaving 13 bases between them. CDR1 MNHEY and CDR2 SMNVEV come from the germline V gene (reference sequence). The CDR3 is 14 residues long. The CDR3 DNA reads TGTGCCAGCAGCCAGACGGGACTGTCCTACGAGCAGTACTTC. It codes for CASSQTGLSYEQYF.

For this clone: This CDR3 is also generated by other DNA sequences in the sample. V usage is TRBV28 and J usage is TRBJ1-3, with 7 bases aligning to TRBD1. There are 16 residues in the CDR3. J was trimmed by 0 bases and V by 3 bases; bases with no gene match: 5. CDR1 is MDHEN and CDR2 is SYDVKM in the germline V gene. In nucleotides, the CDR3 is TGTGCCAGCAGTTTGGGAACAGGGGACTCTGGAAACACCATATATTTT. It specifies CASSLGTGDSGNTIYF. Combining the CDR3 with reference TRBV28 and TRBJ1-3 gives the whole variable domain DVKVTQSSRYLVKRTGEKVFLECVQDMDHENMFWYRQDPGLGLRLIYFSYDVKMKEKGDIPEGYSVSREKKERFSLILESASTNQTSMYLCASSLGTGDSGNTIYFGEGSWLTVV.

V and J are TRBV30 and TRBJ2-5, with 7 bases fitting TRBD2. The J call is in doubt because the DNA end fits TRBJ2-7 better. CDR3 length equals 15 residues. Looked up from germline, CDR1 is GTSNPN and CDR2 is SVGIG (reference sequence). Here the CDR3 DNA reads TGTGCCTGGAGTGAATTGGCGGGAGCAGGTTACGAGCAGTACTTC. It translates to CAWSELAGAGYEQYF.

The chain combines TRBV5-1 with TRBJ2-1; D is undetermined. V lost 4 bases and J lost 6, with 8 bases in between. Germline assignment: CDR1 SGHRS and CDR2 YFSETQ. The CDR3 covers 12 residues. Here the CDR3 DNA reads TGCGCCAGCAGCGCCCGGCCCAATGAGCAGTTCTTC. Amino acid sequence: CASSARPNEQFF.

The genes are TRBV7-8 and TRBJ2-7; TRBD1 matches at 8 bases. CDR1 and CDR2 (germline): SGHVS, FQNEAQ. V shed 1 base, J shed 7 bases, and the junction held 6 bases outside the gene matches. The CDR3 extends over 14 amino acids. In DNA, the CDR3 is TGTGCCAGCAGCTTAGAAGCGACAGGGGTGGAGCAGTACTTC. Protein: CASSLEATGVEQYF.

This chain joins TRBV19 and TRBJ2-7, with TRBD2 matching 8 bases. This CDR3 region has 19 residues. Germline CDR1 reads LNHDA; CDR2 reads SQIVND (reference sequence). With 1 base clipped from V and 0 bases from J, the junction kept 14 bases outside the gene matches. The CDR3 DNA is TGTGCCAGTAGTATAGGCCCCACTAGCGGCACTCCCCTCTCCTACGAGCAGTACTTC. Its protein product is CASSIGPTSGTPLSYEQYF.

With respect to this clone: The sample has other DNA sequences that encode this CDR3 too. CDR3 sequence (DNA): TGTGCCAGCAGCTTAGCCCTGGACGAGCAGTACTTC. As protein: CASSLALDEQYF. J is TRBJ2-7 and V is TRBV7-9; D not resolved. Trimming cost V 0 bases and J 5 bases, with 5 bases left between them. This CDR3 is built from 12 residues. CDR1 and CDR2 from the germline V gene are SEHNR and FQNEAQ (reference sequence).

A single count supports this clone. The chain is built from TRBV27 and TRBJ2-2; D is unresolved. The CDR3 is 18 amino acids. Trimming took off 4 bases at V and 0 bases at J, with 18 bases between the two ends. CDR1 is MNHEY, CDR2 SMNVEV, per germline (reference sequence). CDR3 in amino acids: CASSSLTGPLSNTGELFF. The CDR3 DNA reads TGTGCCAGCAGTTCGCTAACCGGGCCCCTATCGAACACCGGGGAGCTGTTTTTT.

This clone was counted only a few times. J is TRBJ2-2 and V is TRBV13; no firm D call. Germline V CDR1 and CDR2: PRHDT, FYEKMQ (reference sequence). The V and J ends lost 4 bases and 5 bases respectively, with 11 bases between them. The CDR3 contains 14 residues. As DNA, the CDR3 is TGTGCCAGCAGCTCCACCTCAAGAACCGGGGAGCTGTTTTTT. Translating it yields CASSSTSRTGELFF.

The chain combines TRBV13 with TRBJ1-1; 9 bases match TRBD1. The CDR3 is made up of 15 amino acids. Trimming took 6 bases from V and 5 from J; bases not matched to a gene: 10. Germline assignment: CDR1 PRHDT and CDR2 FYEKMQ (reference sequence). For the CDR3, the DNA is TGTGCCAGCAGAGACACAGGACAGGGGAGGACTGAAGCTTTCTTT. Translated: CASRDTGQGRTEAFF.

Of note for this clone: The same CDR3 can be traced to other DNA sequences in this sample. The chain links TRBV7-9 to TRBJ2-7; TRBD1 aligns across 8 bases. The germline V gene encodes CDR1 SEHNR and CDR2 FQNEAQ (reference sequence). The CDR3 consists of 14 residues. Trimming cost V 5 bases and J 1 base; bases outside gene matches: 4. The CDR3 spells CASSPGTGSYEQYF. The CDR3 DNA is TGTGCCAGCAGCCCCGGGACAGGATCCTACGAGCAGTACTTC. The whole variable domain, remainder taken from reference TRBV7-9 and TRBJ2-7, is DTGVSQNPRHKITKRGQNVTFRCDPISEHNRLYWYRQTLGQGPEFLTYFQNEAQLEKSRLLSDRFSAERPKGSFSTLEIQRTEQGDSAMYLCASSPGTGSYEQYFGPGTRLTVT.

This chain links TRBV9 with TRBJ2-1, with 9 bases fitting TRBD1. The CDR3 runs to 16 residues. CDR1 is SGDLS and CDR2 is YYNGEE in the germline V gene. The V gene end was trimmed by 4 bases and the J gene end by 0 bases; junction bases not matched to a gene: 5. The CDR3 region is CASSPTDRGSYNEQFF. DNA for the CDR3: TGTGCCAGCAGCCCAACGGACAGGGGCTCCTACAATGAGCAGTTCTTC.

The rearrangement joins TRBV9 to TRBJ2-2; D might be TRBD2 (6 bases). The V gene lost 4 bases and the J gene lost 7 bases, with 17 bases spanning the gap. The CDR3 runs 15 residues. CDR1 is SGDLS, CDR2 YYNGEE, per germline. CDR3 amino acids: CASSPPREPGGELFF. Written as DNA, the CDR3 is TGTGCCAGCAGCCCCCCCCGGGAGCCCGGCGGGGAGCTGTTTTTT.

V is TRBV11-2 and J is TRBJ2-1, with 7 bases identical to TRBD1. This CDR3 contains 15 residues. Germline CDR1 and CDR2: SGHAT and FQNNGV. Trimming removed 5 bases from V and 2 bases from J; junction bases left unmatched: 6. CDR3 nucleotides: TGTGCCAGCAGCCCCAGGGGGTCGGCCTACAATGAGCAGTTCTTC. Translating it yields CASSPRGSAYNEQFF.